This T cell receptor beta chain stems from a study of T cell clonality in common variable immunodeficiency. This CDR3 has 15 amino acids. Germline V gene data show CDR1 as SEHNR and CDR2 as FQNEAQ (reference sequence). Sequencing used immunoSEQ multiplex PCR; TCRdb keeps in-frame clones, though not all of them. This sample has 30,000 to 40,000 clones, each found more than once. This clone was detected a few times. A far larger clone is one nucleotide away, so this likely arose from a read error. The read ends 3 residues shy of where the CDR3 ends; the end is completed using the germline J gene. This TCR was recovered from a person between 18 and 75 years old in good health. The rearrangement links TRBV7-9 to TRBJ1-6; no clear D gene. The sequencing sample was made of peripheral blood mononuclear cells. The CDR3 here is CASAAGSSYNLPLHF. The covered CDR3 bases are TGTGCCAGCGCGGCGGGCAGCTCCTATAATTTACCC.